The rows below give T cell receptor beta chains drawn from one sample of a study of cytomegalovirus exposure and HLA in healthy donors. The repertoire was sequenced with immunoSEQ multiplex PCR; TCRdb's copy has only in-frame clones and lacks some. The sample lists some 130,000 clones, approximately 80% occurring once. The sample was PBMCs. Receptor source: a man aged 45-65 years in good health and CMV-seronegative. Each CDR3 is given with its conserved first and last residue. Fields, in order: J gene, clone size, D gene, V gene, CDR3 DNA, CDR3 protein. A D gene is named only where the DNA matches it firmly. Clone size is not always given. Where it is, it says once, few, many or a class for expanded clones.

>TRBJ2-1|-|-|TRBV6-1
TGTGCCAGCAGTGACCAGGGGGTAGCGGGGGAGCAGTTCTTC
CASSDQGVAGEQFF
>TRBJ2-5|-|TRBD2|TRBV9
TGTGCCAGCAGCGTAGGGCTAGCGGGGGGGCAGAAGACCCAGTACTTC
CASSVGLAGGQKTQYF
>TRBJ2-5|-|-|TRBV7-9
TGTGCCCAGGGGAGCACGCAAGAGACCCAGTACTTC
CAQGSTQETQYF
>TRBJ1-5|-|-|TRBV6-5
TGTGCCAGCAGTTACTCGAGGTCCCCTTATCAGCCCCAGCATTTT
CASSYSRSPYQPQHF
>TRBJ2-5|-|TRBD2|TRBV5-1
TGCGCCAGCACCACTAGCGGGGCAGAGACCCAGTACTTC
CASTTSGAETQYF
>TRBJ1-1|-|-|TRBV19
TGTGCCAGTAGTCCTTTGAGGACTGGGCCTATGAACACTGAAGCTTTCTTT
CASSPLRTGPMNTEAFF
>TRBJ2-5|-|-|TRBV13
TGTGCCAGCAGCTTAGAATGGTTCGGGACCCAGTACTTC
CASSLEWFGTQYF
>TRBJ2-1|-|-|TRBV19
TGTGCCAGTCGAACAGTCCAGGGGGGATCCTACAATGAGCAGTTCTTC
CASRTVQGGSYNEQFF
>TRBJ1-3|-|-|TRBV2
TGTGCCAGCAGTGAAATAGGAAACACCATATATTTT
CASSEIGNTIYF
>TRBJ2-1|-|TRBD2|TRBV7-6
TGTGCCAGCAGCCTTCTAGCGGGTGAGCAGTTCTTC
CASSLLAGEQFF
>TRBJ1-4|few|TRBD1|TRBV6-5
TGTGCCAGCAGTGAAGGGACAGGGGTTGAAAAACTGTTTTTT
CASSEGTGVEKLFF
>TRBJ1-5|few|TRBD1|TRBV7-9
TGTGCCAGCAGCGGGACAGGGATCGGTCAGCCCCAGCATTTT
CASSGTGIGQPQHF
>TRBJ1-5|-|-|TRBV27
TGTGCCAGCAGTTTGGCGGGGAATCAGCCCCAGCATTTT
CASSLAGNQPQHF
>TRBJ2-2|few|TRBD1|TRBV5-1
TGCGCCAGCACCACGACAGGGACCGATGGGGCCGGGGAGCTGTTTTTT
CASTTTGTDGAGELFF
>TRBJ1-6|-|TRBD1|TRBV19
TGTGCCAGTAGCTGGGGACAGTTATATTCACCCCTCCACTTT
CASSWGQLYSPLHF
>TRBJ2-2|-|-|TRBV4-1
TGCGCCAGCAGCCCCCCCGTAGGGGCCCCCGCCGGGGAGCTGTTTTTT
CASSPPVGAPAGELFF
>TRBJ2-4|-|-|TRBV6-5
TGTGCCAGCAGTCGGGGTAACGAAAACATTCAGTACTTC
CASSRGNENIQYF
>TRBJ1-6|-|-|TRBV30
TGTGCCTGGAGTGTACAGCTCAATTCACCCCTCCACTTT
CAWSVQLNSPLHF
>TRBJ2-1|once|TRBD2|TRBV6-6
TGTGCCAGCGGAACGGCTAGCGGGGAGGGGTACAATGAGCAGTTCTTC
CASGTASGEGYNEQFF
>TRBJ1-1|-|TRBD1|TRBV18
TGTGCCAGCTCACCGCGACAGGGTGAAGCTTTCTTT
CASSPRQGEAFF
>TRBJ1-2|-|TRBD1|TRBV4-1
TGCGCCAGCAGCCCGGACAGGGGGCTATTTGGCTACACCTTC
CASSPDRGLFGYTF
>TRBJ2-5|-|-|TRBV12-5
TGTGCTAGTGGTTCAGGAGAGACCCAGTACTTC
CASGSGETQYF
>TRBJ1-1|-|TRBD1|TRBV10-1
TGCGCCAGCAGTCGGGACAGTTCGATGAACACTGAAGCTTTCTTT
CASSRDSSMNTEAFF
>TRBJ1-3|once|-|TRBV5-1
TGCGCCAGCAGTGGGGCCGGCTCTGGAAACACCATATATTTT
CASSGAGSGNTIYF
>TRBJ1-5|-|-|TRBV10-3
TGTGCCATCAGTGATACAGGGAGCAATCAGCCCCAGCATTTT
CAISDTGSNQPQHF
>TRBJ2-3|-|-|TRBV18
TGTGCCAGCTCACCCCGGGTTCGCACAGATACGCAGTATTTT
CASSPRVRTDTQYF
>TRBJ1-3|-|-|TRBV6-5
TGTGCCAGCAGCATTGACAGGTCTGGAAACACCATATATTTT
CASSIDRSGNTIYF
>TRBJ1-4|once|-|TRBV7-9
TGTGCCAGCAGCTTAGTGCGGGGGGCAGGAGAAAAACTGTTTTTT
CASSLVRGAGEKLFF
>TRBJ2-5|once|TRBD2|TRBV7-9
TGTGCCAGCAGCGGGGGCGGGGGGAATGAAGAGACCCAGTACTTC
CASSGGGGNEETQYF
>TRBJ2-7|-|TRBD2|TRBV7-2
TGTGCCAGCAGCTTAGTTGTCGCGGGAGACTCCTACGAGCAGTACTTC
CASSLVVAGDSYEQYF
>TRBJ2-1|-|TRBD2|TRBV7-7
TGTGCTAGCAGCCCGGGGGACTATTACAATGAGCAGTTCTTC
CASSPGDYYNEQFF
>TRBJ2-3|-|-|TRBV27
TGTGCCAGCAGTCCCCAGGGGAACCCTAGCACAGATACGCAGTATTTT
CASSPQGNPSTDTQYF
>TRBJ2-5|-|-|TRBV5-8
TGTGCCAGCAGCTTGCTAAAGGCGGATCAGTACTTC
CASSLLKADQYF
>TRBJ1-1|-|TRBD1|TRBV19
TGTGCCAGTAGTGCTACGCTGACAGGGGTTGACACTGAAGCTTTCTTT
CASSATLTGVDTEAFF
>TRBJ2-3|-|-|TRBV27
TGTGCCAGCACTCCGCGGGACGGTGCTAGCACAGATACGCAGTATTTT
CASTPRDGASTDTQYF
>TRBJ1-2|once|-|TRBV7-2
TGTGCCAGCAGCTTAGCGATGGGTGCTAGCTATGGCTACACCTTC
CASSLAMGASYGYTF
>TRBJ1-6|once|-|TRBV2
TGTGCCAGCAGTGAGACAGATAATTCACCCCTCCACTTT
CASSETDNSPLHF
>TRBJ1-6|-|TRBD1|TRBV30
TGTGCCGGACAGGGGGCTATAGCTGGGTCACCCCTCCACTTT
CAGQGAIAGSPLHF
>TRBJ2-1|-|TRBD1|TRBV13
TGTGCCAGCACCAGCCGGGGGACAGGGGTCAATGAGCAGTTCTTC
CASTSRGTGVNEQFF
>TRBJ1-5|-|-|TRBV19
TGTGCCAGTAGTTCCACGGGTGATAGCAATCAGCCCCAGCATTTT
CASSSTGDSNQPQHF
>TRBJ2-5|-|TRBD2|TRBV9
TGTGCCAGCAGCGTAGAAGGGCGGGGGACGGGGGAGACCCAGTACTTC
CASSVEGRGTGETQYF
>TRBJ1-1|-|TRBD1|TRBV9
TGTGCCAGCAGCGGACAGGGCACTGAAGCTTTCTTT
CASSGQGTEAFF
>TRBJ1-4|-|TRBD1|TRBV5-4
TGTGCCAGCAGCGCCAGGGGGTTGGCTAATGAAAAACTGTTTTTT
CASSARGLANEKLFF
>TRBJ2-5|-|-|TRBV5-4
TGTGCCAGCAGCTTGCCAAGCACGGAGACCCAGTACTTC
CASSLPSTETQYF
>TRBJ1-6|once|-|TRBV29-1
TGCAGCGTGAAGCTCTCGTATAATTCCCCCCTCCACTTT
CSVKLSYNSPLHF
>TRBJ2-1|-|TRBD2|TRBV19
TGTGCCAGTAGTATGCTAGCGGGCGGCTACAATGAGCAGTTCTTC
CASSMLAGGYNEQFF
>TRBJ2-1|-|-|TRBV14
TGTGCCAGCAGCCAAGATCATAAACGGGGGAGCTCCTACAATGAGCAGTTCTTC
CASSQDHKRGSSYNEQFF
>TRBJ2-7|-|TRBD2|TRBV7-3
TGTGCCAGCAGCCTTAAGGTGAGACTAGCGGGGCCCTACGAGCAGTACTTC
CASSLKVRLAGPYEQYF
>TRBJ1-4|-|-|TRBV20-1
TGCAGCCTCAGAAATCGCGAAAAACTGTTTTTT
CSLRNREKLFF
>TRBJ1-1|-|TRBD1|TRBV4-1
TGCGCCAGCAGCCTCCTAGGACAGGGGGGAACTGAAGCTTTCTTT
CASSLLGQGGTEAFF
>TRBJ1-1|-|-|TRBV19
TGTGCCAGTAGTATTCCTGGCCTGGACACTGAAGCTTTCTTT
CASSIPGLDTEAFF
>TRBJ1-5|-|-|TRBV28
TGTGCCAGCAGTTTTGGGGGGGCTGGCAATCAGCCCCAGCATTTT
CASSFGGAGNQPQHF